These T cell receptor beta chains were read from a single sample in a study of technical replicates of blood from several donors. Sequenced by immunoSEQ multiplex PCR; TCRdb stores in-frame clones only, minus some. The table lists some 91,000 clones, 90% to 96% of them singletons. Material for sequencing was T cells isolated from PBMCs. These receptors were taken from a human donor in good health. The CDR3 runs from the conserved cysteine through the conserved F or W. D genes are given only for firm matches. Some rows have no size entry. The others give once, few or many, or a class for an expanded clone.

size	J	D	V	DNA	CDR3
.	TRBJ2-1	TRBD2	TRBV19	TGTGCCAGTTCCAGGACTAGCTTAGGGCGGGACAATGAGCAGTTCTTC	CASSRTSLGRDNEQFF
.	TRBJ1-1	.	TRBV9	TGTGCCAGCAGCACCCTAAGCCTCAACACTGAAGCTTTCTTT	CASSTLSLNTEAFF
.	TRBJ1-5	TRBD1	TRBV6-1	TGTGCCAGCAGTGAATGGACAGGCGGGAATCAGCCCCAGCATTTT	CASSEWTGGNQPQHF
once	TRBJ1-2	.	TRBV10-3	TGTGCCAGCGCCGGGGGCGGGGGCTACGGCTACACCTTC	CASAGGGGYGYTF
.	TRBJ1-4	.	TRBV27	TGTGCCAGCAGTTTTGACCAGAGGAATGAAAAACTGTTTTTT	CASSFDQRNEKLFF
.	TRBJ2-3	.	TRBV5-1	TGCGCCAGCAGCTTTTACAGGGCGGAAGATACGCAGTATTTT	CASSFYRAEDTQYF
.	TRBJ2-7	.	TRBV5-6	TGTGCCAGCAGCTTTGAGGGAATGGGGGGGCGGGGTACCTACGAGCAGTACTTC	CASSFEGMGGRGTYEQYF
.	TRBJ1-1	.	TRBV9	TGTGCCAGCAGCCCATTCGGGGGGCGGGGGAACACTGAAGCTTTCTTT	CASSPFGGRGNTEAFF
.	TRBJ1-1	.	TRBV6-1	TGTGCCAGCAGAAAGGAGAGGAGCACTGAAGCTTTCTTT	CASRKERSTEAFF
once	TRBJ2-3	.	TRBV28	TGTGCCAGCACAGACAGCGAGGTTGATACGCAGTATTTT	CASTDSEVDTQYF
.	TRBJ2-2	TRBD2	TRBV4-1	TGCGCCAGTGGACTAGCGGGAGGTGGGGAGCTGTTTTTT	CASGLAGGGELFF
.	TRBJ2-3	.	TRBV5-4	TGTGCCAGCAGCTCCGGTAGCACAGATACGCAGTATTTT	CASSSGSTDTQYF
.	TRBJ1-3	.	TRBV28	TGTGCCAGCAGTTTAGGGGGGACGGGGTCCTCTGGAAACACCATATATTTT	CASSLGGTGSSGNTIYF
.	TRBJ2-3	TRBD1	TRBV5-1	TGCGCCAGCAGCCAGATGGACAGGGGTCTCACAGATACGCAGTATTTT	CASSQMDRGLTDTQYF
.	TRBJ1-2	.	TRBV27	TGTGCCAGCAGAACCTTCGGGACTCAGGGCTATGGCTACACCTTC	CASRTFGTQGYGYTF
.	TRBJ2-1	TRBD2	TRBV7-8	TGTGCCACCAGCCCGGGACTAGCGGCCTACGGACCCTACAATGAGCAGTTCTTC	CATSPGLAAYGPYNEQFF
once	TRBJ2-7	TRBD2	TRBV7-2	TGTGCCAGCAGCTCCGCCCCGAGCGGGGGGGCCTTAAGAGAGCAGTACTTC	CASSSAPSGGALREQYF
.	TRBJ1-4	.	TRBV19	TGTGCCAGTAGTATAGATGTCGGGATTACGACTAATGAAAAACTGTTTTTT	CASSIDVGITTNEKLFF
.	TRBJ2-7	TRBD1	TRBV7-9	TGTGCCAGCACCATTCCGGGACAGGGACACTCAACCTACGAGCAGTACTTC	CASTIPGQGHSTYEQYF
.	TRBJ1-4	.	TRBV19	TGTGCCAGTAGTCGCGCAGGGCTCAATGAAAAACTGTTTTTT	CASSRAGLNEKLFF
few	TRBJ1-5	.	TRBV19	TGTGCCAGTTGCAGGGGCAATCAGCCCCAGCATTTT	CASCRGNQPQHF
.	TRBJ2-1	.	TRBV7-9	TGTGCCAGCAGCCAAAACAGGGAGGGATTCTCCTACAATGAGCAGTTCTTC	CASSQNREGFSYNEQFF
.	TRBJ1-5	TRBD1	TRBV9	TGTGCCAGCAGCGCCGGGACAGGATATCAGCCCCAGCATTTT	CASSAGTGYQPQHF
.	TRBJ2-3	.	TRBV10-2	TGCGCCAGCAGGGGCGCGGATACGCAGTATTTT	CASRGADTQYF
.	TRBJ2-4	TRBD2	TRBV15	TGTGCCACCAGCAGAGAGGGGGGACTAGCGGGAGAGGCCAAAAACATTCAGTACTTC	CATSREGGLAGEAKNIQYF
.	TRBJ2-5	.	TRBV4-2	TGTGCCAGCAGCCAAGGAGTGGGCAAAAGTCAAGAGACCCAGTACTTC	CASSQGVGKSQETQYF
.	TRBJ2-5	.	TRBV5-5	TGTGCCAGCAGCCCCCATTTGGACAAAGAGACCCAGTACTTC	CASSPHLDKETQYF
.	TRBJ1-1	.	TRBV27	TGTGCCACCGGTGGGCTTGTGGGGGGAGAAGCTTTCTTT	CATGGLVGGEAFF